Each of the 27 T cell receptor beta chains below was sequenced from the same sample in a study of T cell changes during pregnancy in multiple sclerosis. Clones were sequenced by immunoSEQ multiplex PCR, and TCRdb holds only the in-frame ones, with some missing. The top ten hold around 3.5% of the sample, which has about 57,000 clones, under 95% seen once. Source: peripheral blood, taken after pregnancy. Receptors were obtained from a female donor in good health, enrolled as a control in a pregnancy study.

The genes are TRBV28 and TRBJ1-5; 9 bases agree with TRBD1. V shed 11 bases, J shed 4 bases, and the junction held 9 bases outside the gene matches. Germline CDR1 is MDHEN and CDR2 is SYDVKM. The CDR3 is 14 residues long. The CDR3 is CASGQGFTNQPQHF. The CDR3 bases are TGTGCCTCGGGACAGGGCTTTACGAATCAGCCCCAGCATTTT.

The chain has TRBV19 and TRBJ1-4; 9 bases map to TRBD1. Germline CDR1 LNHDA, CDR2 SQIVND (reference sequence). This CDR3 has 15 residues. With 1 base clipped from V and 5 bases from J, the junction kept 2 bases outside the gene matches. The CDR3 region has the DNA TGTGCCAGTAGTATAGCCGGGACAGGGAATGAAAAACTGTTTTTT. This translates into CASSIAGTGNEKLFF.

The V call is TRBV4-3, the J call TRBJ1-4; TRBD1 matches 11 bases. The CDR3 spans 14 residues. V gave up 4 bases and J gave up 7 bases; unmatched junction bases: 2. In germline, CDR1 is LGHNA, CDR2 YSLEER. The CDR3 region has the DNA TGCGCCAGCAGCCTCGGACAGGGGGCTGAAAAACTGTTTTTT. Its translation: CASSLGQGAEKLFF.

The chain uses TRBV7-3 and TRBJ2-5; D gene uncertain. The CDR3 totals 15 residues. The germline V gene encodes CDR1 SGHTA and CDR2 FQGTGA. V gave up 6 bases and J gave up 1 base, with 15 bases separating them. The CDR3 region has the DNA TGTGCCAGCAGTAATAACCCTAAAACCCAAGAGACCCAGTACTTC. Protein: CASSNNPKTQETQYF.

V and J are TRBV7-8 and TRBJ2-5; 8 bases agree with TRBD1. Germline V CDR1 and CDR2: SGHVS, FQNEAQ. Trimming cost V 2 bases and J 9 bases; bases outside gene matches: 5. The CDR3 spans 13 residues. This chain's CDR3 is CASSLRVQGAQYF. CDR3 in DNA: TGTGCCAGCAGCTTAAGGGTACAGGGGGCCCAGTACTTC.

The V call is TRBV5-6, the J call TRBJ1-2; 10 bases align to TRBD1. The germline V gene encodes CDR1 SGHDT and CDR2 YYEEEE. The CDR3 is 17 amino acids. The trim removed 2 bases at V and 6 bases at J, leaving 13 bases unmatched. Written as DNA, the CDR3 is TGTGCCAGCAGCTTACTGGAACAATGGACAGGGGGGAATGGCTACACCTTC. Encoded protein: CASSLLEQWTGGNGYTF.

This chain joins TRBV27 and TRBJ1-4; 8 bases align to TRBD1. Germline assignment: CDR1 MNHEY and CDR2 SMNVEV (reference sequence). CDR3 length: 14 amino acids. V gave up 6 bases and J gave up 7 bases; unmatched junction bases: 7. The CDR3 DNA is TGTGCCAGCAGCAACAGGGGGACTTTTGAAAAACTGTTTTTT. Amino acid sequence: CASSNRGTFEKLFF.

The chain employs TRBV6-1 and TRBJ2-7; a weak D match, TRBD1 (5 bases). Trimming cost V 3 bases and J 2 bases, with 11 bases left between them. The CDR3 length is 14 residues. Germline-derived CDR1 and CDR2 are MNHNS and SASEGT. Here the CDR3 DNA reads TGTGCCAGCAGTGATTGGGGCAGGGCCTACGAGCAGTACTTC. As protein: CASSDWGRAYEQYF.

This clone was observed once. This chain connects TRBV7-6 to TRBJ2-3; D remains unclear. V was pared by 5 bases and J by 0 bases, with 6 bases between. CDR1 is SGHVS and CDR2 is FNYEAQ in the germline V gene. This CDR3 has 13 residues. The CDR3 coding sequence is TGTGCCAGCAGCCCCCCTAGCACAGATACGCAGTATTTT. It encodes CASSPPSTDTQYF.

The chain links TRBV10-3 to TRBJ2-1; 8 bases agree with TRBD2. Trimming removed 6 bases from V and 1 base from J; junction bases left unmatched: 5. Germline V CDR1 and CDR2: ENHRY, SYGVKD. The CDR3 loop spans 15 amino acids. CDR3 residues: CAIRGSGTSYNEQFF. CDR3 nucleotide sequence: TGTGCCATCAGGGGTAGCGGGACGTCCTACAATGAGCAGTTCTTC.

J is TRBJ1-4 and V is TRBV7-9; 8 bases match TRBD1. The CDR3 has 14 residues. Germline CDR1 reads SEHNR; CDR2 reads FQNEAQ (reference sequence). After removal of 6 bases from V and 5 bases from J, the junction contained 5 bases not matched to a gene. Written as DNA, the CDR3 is TGTGCCAGCAGTTCCGGGACAGGCAATGAAAAACTGTTTTTT. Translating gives CASSSGTGNEKLFF. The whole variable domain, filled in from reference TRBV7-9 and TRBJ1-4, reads DTGVSQNPRHKITKRGQNVTFRCDPISEHNRLYWYRQTLGQGPEFLTYFQNEAQLEKSRLLSDRFSAERPKGSFSTLEIQRTEQGDSAMYLCASSSGTGNEKLFFGSGTQLSVL.

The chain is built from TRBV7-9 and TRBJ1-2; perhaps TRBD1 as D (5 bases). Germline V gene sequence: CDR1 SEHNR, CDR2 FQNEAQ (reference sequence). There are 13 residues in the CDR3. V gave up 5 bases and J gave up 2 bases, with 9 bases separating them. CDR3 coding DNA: TGTGCCAGCAGCGATCGGACAAACTATGGCTACACCTTC. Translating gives CASSDRTNYGYTF.

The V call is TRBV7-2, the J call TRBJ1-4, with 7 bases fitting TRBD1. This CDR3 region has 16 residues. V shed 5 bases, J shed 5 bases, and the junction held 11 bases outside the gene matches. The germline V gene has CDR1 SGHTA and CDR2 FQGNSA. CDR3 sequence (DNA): TGTGCCAGCAGCCCCAACAGGGGAGGACGGAATGAAAAACTGTTTTTT. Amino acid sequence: CASSPNRGGRNEKLFF.

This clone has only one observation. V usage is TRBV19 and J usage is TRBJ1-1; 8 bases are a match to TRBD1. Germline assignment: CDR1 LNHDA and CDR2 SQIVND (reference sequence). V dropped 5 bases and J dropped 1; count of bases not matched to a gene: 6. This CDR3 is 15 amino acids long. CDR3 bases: TGTGCCAGTAGTGTCCCCGGGACAGGGAACACTGAAGCTTTCTTT. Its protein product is CASSVPGTGNTEAFF.

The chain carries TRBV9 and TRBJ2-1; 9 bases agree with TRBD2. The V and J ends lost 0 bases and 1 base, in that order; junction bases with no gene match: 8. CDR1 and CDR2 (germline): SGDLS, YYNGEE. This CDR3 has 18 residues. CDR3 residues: CASSVGIAGVGSYNEQFF. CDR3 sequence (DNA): TGTGCCAGCAGCGTAGGAATAGCGGGAGTGGGTTCCTACAATGAGCAGTTCTTC.

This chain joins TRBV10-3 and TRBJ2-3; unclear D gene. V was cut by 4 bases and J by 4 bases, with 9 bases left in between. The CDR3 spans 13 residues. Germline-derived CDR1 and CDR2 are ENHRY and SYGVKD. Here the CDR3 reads CAISAVGADTQYF. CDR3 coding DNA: TGTGCCATCAGTGCCGTCGGTGCAGATACGCAGTATTTT.

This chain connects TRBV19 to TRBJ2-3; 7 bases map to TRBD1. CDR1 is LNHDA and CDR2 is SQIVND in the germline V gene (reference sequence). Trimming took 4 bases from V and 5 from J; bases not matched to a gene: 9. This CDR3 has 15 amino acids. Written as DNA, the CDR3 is TGTGCCAGTAGTAGGAACAGGGGCCCGGGAGATACGCAGTATTTT. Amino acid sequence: CASSRNRGPGDTQYF.

DNA of the CDR3: TGCGCCAGCAGCCAAGAGGACAGGGGGGCGACTGAAGCTTTCTTT. It yields the protein CASSQEDRGATEAFF. The V and J genes are TRBV4-3 and TRBJ1-1; TRBD1 aligns across 10 bases. Trimming removed 0 bases from V and 5 bases from J; junction bases left unmatched: 3. The germline V gene encodes CDR1 LGHNA and CDR2 YSLEER. This CDR3 is built from 15 residues.

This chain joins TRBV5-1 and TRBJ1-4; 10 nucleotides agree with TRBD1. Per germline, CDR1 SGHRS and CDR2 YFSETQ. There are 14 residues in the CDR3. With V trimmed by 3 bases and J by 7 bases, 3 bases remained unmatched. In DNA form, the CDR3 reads TGCGCCAGCAGCTGGGGACAGGGGAGTGAAAAACTGTTTTTT. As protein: CASSWGQGSEKLFF.

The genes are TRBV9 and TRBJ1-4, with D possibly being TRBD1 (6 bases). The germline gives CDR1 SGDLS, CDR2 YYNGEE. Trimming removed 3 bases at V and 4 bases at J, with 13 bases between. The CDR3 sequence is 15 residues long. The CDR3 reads CASSAPGDYNEKLFF. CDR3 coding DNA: TGTGCCAGCAGCGCCCCAGGGGATTATAATGAAAAACTGTTTTTT.

In DNA form, the CDR3 reads TGTGCCAGCAGCTCTTGGATGACTAGCGGAGGGCAAGAGACCCAGTACTTC. Amino acids: CASSSWMTSGGQETQYF. The V and J genes are TRBV7-9 and TRBJ2-5; 9 bases map to TRBD2. This CDR3 contains 17 residues. V dropped 4 bases and J dropped 2; count of bases not matched to a gene: 11. Germline-derived CDR1 and CDR2 are SEHNR and FQNEAQ (reference sequence). The complete variable domain, with remaining parts taken from reference TRBV7-9 and TRBJ2-5, reads DTGVSQNPRHKITKRGQNVTFRCDPISEHNRLYWYRQTLGQGPEFLTYFQNEAQLEKSRLLSDRFSAERPKGSFSTLEIQRTEQGDSAMYLCASSSWMTSGGQETQYFGPGTRLLVL.

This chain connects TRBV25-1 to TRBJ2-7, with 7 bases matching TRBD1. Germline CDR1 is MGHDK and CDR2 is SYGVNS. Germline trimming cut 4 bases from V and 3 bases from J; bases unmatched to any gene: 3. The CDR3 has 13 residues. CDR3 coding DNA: TGTGCCAGCAGTGGGGGGACAGTCTACGAGCAGTACTTC. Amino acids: CASSGGTVYEQYF.

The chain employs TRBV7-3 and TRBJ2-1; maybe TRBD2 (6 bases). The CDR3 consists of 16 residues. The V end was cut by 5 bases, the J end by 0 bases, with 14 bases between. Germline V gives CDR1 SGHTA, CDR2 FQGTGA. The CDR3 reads CASSLIAASSYNEQFF. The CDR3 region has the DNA TGTGCCAGCAGCCTTATAGCGGCAAGCTCCTACAATGAGCAGTTCTTC.

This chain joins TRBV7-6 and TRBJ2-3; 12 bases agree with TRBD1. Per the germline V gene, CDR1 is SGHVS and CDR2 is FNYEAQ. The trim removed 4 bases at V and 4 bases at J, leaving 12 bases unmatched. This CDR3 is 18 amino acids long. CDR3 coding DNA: TGTGCCAGCAGCTGGCCCATGGGGACAGGGGGCTCGGCAGATACGCAGTATTTT. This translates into CASSWPMGTGGSADTQYF.

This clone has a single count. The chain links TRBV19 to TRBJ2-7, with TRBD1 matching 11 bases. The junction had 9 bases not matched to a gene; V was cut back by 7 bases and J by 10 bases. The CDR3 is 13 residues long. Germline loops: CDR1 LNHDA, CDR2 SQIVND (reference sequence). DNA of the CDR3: TGTGCCAGTAAGGGACAGGGGGATTCTGGACAGTACTTC. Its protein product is CASKGQGDSGQYF.

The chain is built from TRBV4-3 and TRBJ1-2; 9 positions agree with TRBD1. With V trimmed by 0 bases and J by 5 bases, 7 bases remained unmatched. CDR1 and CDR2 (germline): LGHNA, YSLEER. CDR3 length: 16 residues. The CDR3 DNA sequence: TGCGCCAGCAGCCAAGATGGGACAGGGAACTTTTATGGCTACACCTTC. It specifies CASSQDGTGNFYGYTF.

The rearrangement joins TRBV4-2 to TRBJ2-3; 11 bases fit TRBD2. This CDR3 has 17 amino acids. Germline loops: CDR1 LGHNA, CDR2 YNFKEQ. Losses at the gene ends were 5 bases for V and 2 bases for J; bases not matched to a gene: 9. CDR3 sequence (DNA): TGTGCCAGCAGCGTCGGGATTAGCGGGGGGGCCACAGATACGCAGTATTTT. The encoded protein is CASSVGISGGATDTQYF.